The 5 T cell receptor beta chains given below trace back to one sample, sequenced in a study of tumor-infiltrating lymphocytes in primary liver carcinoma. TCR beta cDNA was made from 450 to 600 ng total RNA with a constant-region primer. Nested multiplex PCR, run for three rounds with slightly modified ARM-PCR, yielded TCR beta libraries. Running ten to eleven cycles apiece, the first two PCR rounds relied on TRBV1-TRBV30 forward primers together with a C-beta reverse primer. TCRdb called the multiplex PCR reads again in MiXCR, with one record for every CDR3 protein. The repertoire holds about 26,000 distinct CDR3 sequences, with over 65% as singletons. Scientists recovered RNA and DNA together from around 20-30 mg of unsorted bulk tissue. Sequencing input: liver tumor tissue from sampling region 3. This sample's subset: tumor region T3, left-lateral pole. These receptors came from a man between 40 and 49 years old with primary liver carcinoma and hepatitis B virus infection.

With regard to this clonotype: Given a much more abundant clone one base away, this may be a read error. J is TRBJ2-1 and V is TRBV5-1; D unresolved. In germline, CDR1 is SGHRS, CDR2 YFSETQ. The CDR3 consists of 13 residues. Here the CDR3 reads CANSLMTFNEQFF. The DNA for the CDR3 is TGCGCCAACAGCTTGATGACTTTCAATGAGCAGTTCTTC.

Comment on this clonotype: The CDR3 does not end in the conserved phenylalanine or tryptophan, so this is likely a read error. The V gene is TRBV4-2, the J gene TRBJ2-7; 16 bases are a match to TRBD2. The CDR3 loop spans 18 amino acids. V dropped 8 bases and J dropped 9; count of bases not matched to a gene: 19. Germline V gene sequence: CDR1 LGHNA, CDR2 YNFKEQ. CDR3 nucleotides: TGTGCCAGCTGTGGAAAACCGGGACTAGCGGGAGGGCCACACGGGCAGTACCTC. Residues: CASCGKPGLAGGPHGQYL.

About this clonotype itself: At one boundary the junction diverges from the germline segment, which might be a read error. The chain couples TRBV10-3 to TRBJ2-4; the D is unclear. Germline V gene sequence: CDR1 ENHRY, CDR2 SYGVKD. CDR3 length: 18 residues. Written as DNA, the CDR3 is TGTGTCATCGGTGAGTCGATAAGGTCACTTCAAGCCAAAAACATTCAGTACTTC. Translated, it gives CVIGESIRSLQAKNIQYF.

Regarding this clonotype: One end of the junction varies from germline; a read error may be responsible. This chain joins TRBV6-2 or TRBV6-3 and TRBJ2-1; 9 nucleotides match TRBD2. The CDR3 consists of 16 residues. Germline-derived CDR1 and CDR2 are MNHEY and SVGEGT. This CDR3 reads CVSSLHLGTSLGEELF. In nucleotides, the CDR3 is TGTGTCAGCAGTCTACACCTTGGGACTAGCCTAGGTGAGGAGCTCTTC.

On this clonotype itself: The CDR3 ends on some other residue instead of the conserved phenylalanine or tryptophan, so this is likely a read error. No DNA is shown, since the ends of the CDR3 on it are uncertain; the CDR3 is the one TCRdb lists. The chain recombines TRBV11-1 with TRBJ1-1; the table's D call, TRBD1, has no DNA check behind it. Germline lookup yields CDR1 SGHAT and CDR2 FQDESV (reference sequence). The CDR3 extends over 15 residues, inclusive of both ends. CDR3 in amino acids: CASSAGLSMITEAFY.